Described below is a single T cell receptor (beta chain) sequence and its context. Germline and genes: mouse. Read sequence stops 4 residues before the CDR3 end, and the germline J gene provides the missing end. RNA was extracted and reverse transcribed into cDNA as the sequencing template. Data came from immunoSEQ multiplex PCR; TCRdb stores just in-frame clones and leaves some out. The sample has 200,000 to 300,000 clones, none seen only once. This sample was included in a study of CD8+ T cells in alopecia areata. Study context: The 7-10-week-old female C3H/HeJ mice were given skin taken from approximately 6-13-month-old C3H/HeJ graft donors that had spontaneous alopecia.

Germline trimming cut 5 bases from V and 3 bases from J; bases unmatched to any gene: 4. Germline V gene data show CDR1 as NNHDY and CDR2 as SYVADS. This CDR3 spans 14 amino acids. Markers including CD4, CD8alpha, NKG2D and NKG2ACE guided sorting of pooled cutaneous lymph node cells. Sequenced input: CD4+ T cells sorted from a lymph node. The clonotype originates from a C3H/HeJ mouse with alopecia areata. MHC haplotype of the mouse line: H2-k. The V call is TRBV13-3, the J call TRBJ2-1; 8 positions agree with TRBD2. The CDR3 loop reads CASRGLAVYAEQFF. The CDR3 bases that were read are TGTGCCAGCAGGGGACTGGCAGTCTATGCT.